The 29 T cell receptor beta chains presented below share a single source sample, sequenced in a study of blood T cell repertoires in COVID-19. Only in-frame clones appear in the TCRdb table, and some are missing; sequencing was by immunoSEQ multiplex PCR. The sample consists of 65,000 to 85,000 clones, about 88% of them appearing once. The specimen sequenced was peripheral blood. The receptors were sampled from a man at least 80 years old with COVID-19, enrolled during active disease.

There are a few counts of this clone. This rearrangement joins TRBV10-3 to TRBJ2-1, with TRBD1 identical over 9 bases. Germline assignment: CDR1 ENHRY and CDR2 SYGVKD. The CDR3 has 20 residues. The trim removed 4 bases at V and 8 bases at J, leaving 24 bases unmatched. For the CDR3, the DNA is TGTGCCATCAGTGCGGACAGGGGTTCACCCAGTCGGGTGTCTGCCGATGAGCAGTTCTTC. Its protein product is CAISADRGSPSRVSADEQFF.

The chain has TRBV7-2 and TRBJ1-2; possible D gene TRBD1, 6 bases. The germline V and J ends were trimmed by 5 bases and 8 bases, with 15 bases remaining between them. CDR1 and CDR2 (germline): SGHTA, FQGNSA. The CDR3 has 13 residues. In DNA, the CDR3 is TGTGCCAGCAGCGTCCAGGGGTCCTTGGGCTACACCTTC. Translating gives CASSVQGSLGYTF.

The chain is built from TRBV5-4 and TRBJ1-2; D may be TRBD1 (5 bases). This CDR3 region has 15 residues. The ends were cut back, 2 bases at V and 3 bases at J, with 14 bases in the middle. Germline CDR1 and CDR2: SGHNT and YYREEE (reference sequence). The CDR3 nucleotides are TGTGCCAGCAGCTTTAGGTCGACAGCTTACTATGGCTACACCTTC. Residues: CASSFRSTAYYGYTF.

In the case of this clone: Other DNA sequences of this sample code for an identical CDR3. The gene calls are TRBV18 and TRBJ1-1; D is undetermined. Germline assignment: CDR1 KGHSH and CDR2 LQKENI. Deletions cut 3 bases from V and 2 bases from J, with 7 bases between. This CDR3 has 13 residues. CDR3 amino acids: CASSPSGNTEAFF. As DNA, the CDR3 is TGTGCCAGCTCACCGTCAGGAAACACTGAAGCTTTCTTT. The full variable domain, in which reference TRBV18 and TRBJ1-1 provide the parts outside the CDR3, is NAGVMQNPRHLVRRRGQEARLRCSPMKGHSHVYWYRQLPEEGLKFMVYLQKENIIDESGMPKERFSAEFPKEGPSILRIQQVVRGDSAAYFCASSPSGNTEAFFGQGTRLTVV.

The chain links TRBV29-1 to TRBJ2-2; D remains ambiguous. This CDR3 has 14 residues. V lost 6 bases to trimming and J lost 0 bases, with 11 bases between them. CDR1 and CDR2 from the germline V gene are SQVTM and ANQGSEA. CDR3: CSVWVSANTGELFF. In DNA, the CDR3 is TGCAGCGTGTGGGTCAGCGCGAACACCGGGGAGCTGTTTTTT.

V and J are TRBV7-3 and TRBJ1-5, with 8 bases aligning to TRBD1. The CDR3 has 17 amino acids. The germline V gene encodes CDR1 SGHTA and CDR2 FQGTGA. With 5 bases clipped from V and 2 bases from J, the junction kept 11 bases outside the gene matches. The CDR3 region is CASSPMDRVTGNQPQHF. CDR3 DNA sequence: TGTGCCAGCAGCCCTATGGACAGGGTGACGGGCAATCAGCCCCAGCATTTT.

J is TRBJ1-1 and V is TRBV12-5, with D possibly being TRBD1 (5 bases). V gave up 3 bases and J gave up 4 bases, with 12 bases separating them. Germline loops: CDR1 LGHNT, CDR2 FRNRAP. This CDR3 is built from 14 residues. CDR3 in amino acids: CASGFFSGFTEAFF. DNA of the CDR3: TGTGCTAGTGGTTTCTTTTCAGGGTTCACTGAAGCTTTCTTT.

V is TRBV5-5 and J is TRBJ1-6, with TRBD1 matching 7 bases. CDR1 and CDR2 (germline): SGHKS, YYEKEE (reference sequence). The CDR3 has 17 residues. Losses at the gene ends were 0 bases for V and 4 bases for J; bases not matched to a gene: 7. CDR3: CASSLVGQGVYNSPLHF. CDR3 in DNA: TGTGCCAGCAGCTTGGTCGGGCAGGGGGTTTATAATTCACCCCTCCACTTT.

The gene calls are TRBV28 and TRBJ1-2; D remains ambiguous. This CDR3 contains 14 residues. The V and J ends lost 2 bases and 5 bases respectively, with 12 bases between them. Germline V CDR1 and CDR2: MDHEN, SYDVKM. CDR3 residues: CASSLNRPPYGYTF. CDR3 bases: TGTGCCAGCAGTTTAAACAGACCCCCTTATGGCTACACCTTC.

The chain is built from TRBV28 and TRBJ1-1; D not certain. From germline, CDR1 is MDHEN and CDR2 SYDVKM. The CDR3 is 16 amino acids. Trimming pared 4 bases from V and 0 bases from J, leaving 15 bases between. The CDR3 coding sequence is TGTGCCAGCAGTTATTTCCCTTGGGCCCTGAACACTGAAGCTTTCTTT. Its translation is CASSYFPWALNTEAFF.

The J gene is TRBJ1-6, the V gene TRBV7-2; D is perhaps TRBD1 (6 bases). The germline V gene encodes CDR1 SGHTA and CDR2 FQGNSA. This CDR3 has 15 residues. The V end lost 5 bases, the J end lost 6 bases, and 14 bases lay between the germline ends. This CDR3 is CASSLSGGINSPLHF. The CDR3 DNA follows: TGTGCCAGCAGCCTTTCTGGGGGCATTAATTCACCCCTCCACTTT.

The genes are TRBV6-6 and TRBJ1-2; D is perhaps TRBD1 (6 bases). V was trimmed by 7 bases and J by 5 bases, leaving 14 bases between them. From germline, CDR1 is MNHNY and CDR2 SVGAGI (reference sequence). This CDR3 spans 13 amino acids. CDR3 sequence reads: CASTPAGVYGYTF. The CDR3 DNA reads TGTGCCAGCACCCCGGCAGGGGTTTATGGCTACACCTTC.

V gene TRBV6-4 combines with J gene TRBJ1-6, with a possible D match to TRBD1 (5 bases). V lost 0 bases, J lost 6 bases, and 15 bases lay in between. Per germline, CDR1 MRHNA and CDR2 SNTAGT. The CDR3 covers 17 residues. The CDR3 protein is CASSDSASGGTNSPLHF. CDR3 DNA: TGTGCCAGCAGTGACTCGGCTTCTGGGGGGACTAATTCACCCCTCCACTTT.

V gene TRBV28 combines with J gene TRBJ1-2, with D unresolved. The CDR3 spans 15 residues. The ends were cut back, 2 bases at V and 5 bases at J, with 15 bases in the middle. CDR1 and CDR2 (germline): MDHEN, SYDVKM. The CDR3 here is CASSLTPPGAYGYTF. DNA for the CDR3: TGTGCCAGCAGTTTAACCCCCCCAGGCGCTTATGGCTACACCTTC.

The rearrangement joins TRBV6-2 or TRBV6-3 to TRBJ1-6; 8 nucleotides align to TRBD1. Germline CDR1 and CDR2: MNHEY and SVGEGT. V was clipped by 0 bases and J by 14 bases; unmatched bases: 24. This CDR3 comprises 20 residues. This CDR3 reads CASSYSFTMRLRQGHTALHF. CDR3 nucleotide sequence: TGTGCCAGCAGTTACTCTTTTACGATGAGGCTTCGACAGGGGCATACGGCCCTCCACTTT.

This clone was detected once. This chain joins TRBV6-5 and TRBJ1-1; D might be TRBD1 (5 bases). The CDR3 consists of 15 residues. V gave up 0 bases and J gave up 7 bases, with 15 bases separating them. Germline CDR1 and CDR2: MNHEY and SVGAGI. DNA for the CDR3: TGTGCCAGCAGTTACTCACATACCTGGGGGGTTGAAGCTTTCTTT. Protein sequence: CASSYSHTWGVEAFF.

Turning to this clone: The same CDR3 can be traced to other DNA sequences in this sample. The chain employs TRBV2 and TRBJ1-2; TRBD1 is a possible D gene (6 bases). Germline values: CDR1 SNHLY, CDR2 FYNNEI. Deletions cut 4 bases from V and 2 bases from J, with 8 bases between. CDR3 size: 13 residues. The CDR3 DNA reads as TGTGCCAGCAGTGTTACAGGGAACTATGGCTACACCTTC. Translated: CASSVTGNYGYTF.

This clone was observed once. The genes are TRBV29-1 and TRBJ2-5, with 10 bases lining up with TRBD2. Per germline, CDR1 SQVTM and CDR2 ANQGSEA. Germline trimming cut 0 bases from V and 4 bases from J; bases unmatched to any gene: 8. This CDR3 has 16 residues. The CDR3 region is CSVEDLSSGGRETQYF. The CDR3, as DNA: TGCAGCGTTGAAGATCTGTCTAGCGGGGGTAGAGAGACCCAGTACTTC.

This clone showed up just once. This chain joins TRBV19 and TRBJ2-4, with 9 bases fitting TRBD1. This CDR3 has 13 residues. J gave up 7 bases and V 4 bases, and 2 bases lay outside the gene matches. Germline V gene sequence: CDR1 LNHDA, CDR2 SQIVND (reference sequence). CDR3 bases: TGTGCCAGTAGTACCGGGACAGGGAACATTCAGTACTTC. As protein: CASSTGTGNIQYF. The entire variable domain, with the rest obtained from reference TRBV19 and TRBJ2-4, is as follows: DGGITQSPKYLFRKEGQNVTLSCEQNLNHDAMYWYRQDPGQGLRLIYYSQIVNDFQKGDIAEGYSVSREKKESFPLTVTSAQKNPTAFYLCASSTGTGNIQYFGAGTRLSVL.

This clone was found a few times. V usage is TRBV6-1 and J usage is TRBJ2-5; TRBD2 aligns across 11 bases. Germline CDR1 and CDR2: MNHNS and SASEGT. The CDR3 loop spans 15 amino acids. V lost 2 bases and J lost 1; bases outside the gene matches: 0. The CDR3 region is CASSELAGGQETQYF. The CDR3 coding sequence is TGTGCCAGCAGTGAACTAGCGGGGGGCCAAGAGACCCAGTACTTC.

This rearrangement joins TRBV7-2 to TRBJ2-5; TRBD1 matches at 7 bases. Looked up from germline, CDR1 is SGHTA and CDR2 is FQGNSA. V was pared by 5 bases and J by 5 bases, with 11 bases of the junction left unmatched. This CDR3 region has 15 residues. This CDR3 is CASSRREGATETQYF. DNA for the CDR3: TGTGCCAGCAGCCGCCGTGAGGGGGCCACGGAGACCCAGTACTTC.

The chain has TRBV19 and TRBJ1-2; possible D gene TRBD1, 6 bases. The V end was cut by 5 bases, the J end by 1 base, with 14 bases between. This CDR3 spans 15 amino acids. Germline-derived CDR1 and CDR2 are LNHDA and SQIVND (reference sequence). CDR3: CASSPQGIGNYGYTF. In DNA form, the CDR3 reads TGTGCCAGTAGTCCCCAGGGGATAGGTAACTATGGCTACACCTTC.

The chain uses TRBV6-5 and TRBJ1-6; possibly TRBD1 for D (5 bases). V was cut by 8 bases and J by 9 bases, with 17 bases left in between. Looked up from germline, CDR1 is MNHEY and CDR2 is SVGAGI. This CDR3 has 14 residues. The CDR3 loop is CASLGLQSPSPLHF. The CDR3, as DNA: TGTGCCAGCTTGGGACTACAGTCCCCTTCACCCCTCCACTTT.

V and J are TRBV5-5 and TRBJ1-2; 8 bases are a match to TRBD1. The V gene's germline CDR1 is SGHKS and CDR2 YYEKEE (reference sequence). V shed 5 bases, J shed 3 bases, and the junction held 3 bases outside the gene matches. The CDR3 has 13 residues. CDR3 bases: TGTGCCAGCAGGTTACAGGGGGACTATGGCTACACCTTC. It codes for CASRLQGDYGYTF.

The V and J genes are TRBV10-3 and TRBJ2-3; 13 bases align to TRBD2. The CDR3 sequence is 16 residues long. Germline trimming cut 3 bases from V and 2 bases from J; bases unmatched to any gene: 2. The germline V gene encodes CDR1 ENHRY and CDR2 SYGVKD. DNA of the CDR3: TGTGCCATCAGTGAAGGGACTAGCGGGGTCACAGATACGCAGTATTTT. Translation gives CAISEGTSGVTDTQYF.

The V gene is TRBV6-5, the J gene TRBJ1-6; D unclear. V shed 6 bases and J shed 10 bases, with 13 bases lying between them. CDR1 is MNHEY and CDR2 is SVGAGI in the germline V gene. The CDR3 contains 13 residues. The CDR3 sequence is CASRRGSRSPLHF. CDR3 nucleotides: TGTGCCAGCAGGCGGGGTTCGAGGTCACCCCTCCACTTT.

The genes are TRBV5-8 and TRBJ1-2, with D hard to call. Germline V CDR1 and CDR2: SGHTS, YDEGEE. This CDR3 has 13 residues. Between the trimmed V and J ends, which lost 4 bases and 14 bases, there was a span of 21 bases. CDR3 DNA: TGTGCCAGCAGCCGACTCCCAACGGGGTGGAGGACCTTC. This translates into CASSRLPTGWRTF.

The rearrangement links TRBV19 to TRBJ2-3; D unclear. Germline V CDR1 and CDR2: LNHDA, SQIVND (reference sequence). Trimming shortened V by 2 bases and J by 2 bases, and 11 bases separated the two germline ends. The CDR3 loop spans 15 amino acids. The CDR3 here is CASSISVTNTDTQYF. The CDR3 DNA follows: TGTGCCAGTAGTATATCGGTCACCAACACAGATACGCAGTATTTT.

The chain couples TRBV2 to TRBJ1-5; D ambiguous. Germline V CDR1 and CDR2: SNHLY, FYNNEI. The CDR3 is 13 amino acids. V shed 11 bases and J shed 7 bases, with 18 bases lying between them. CDR3 in amino acids: CASHAVEGQPQHF. The DNA of the CDR3 is TGTGCCTCCCACGCGGTGGAAGGACAGCCCCAGCATTTT.